What follows are 16 T cell receptor beta chains derived from one specimen sequenced in a study of breast tumors, draining lymph nodes, adjacent tissues. MiXCR was run by TCRdb on the multiplex PCR reads, yielding one entry per CDR3 protein. This table has over 60,000 distinct CDR3 sequences, roughly 50% appearing once. Material for sequencing was breast tumor tissue. These receptors came from a female donor with breast cancer. Some clones in this sample may be carry-over from other donors' samples.

At least ten counts were recorded for this clonotype. The chain uses TRBV20-1 and TRBJ2-3; tentative D call: TRBD1 (6 bases). This CDR3 contains 9 residues. The germline V gene has CDR1 DFQATT and CDR2 SNEGSKA (reference sequence). The CDR3: CRGGDTQYF. DNA for the CDR3: TGCAGAGGGGGAGATACGCAGTATTTT.

This clonotype was detected only a few times. The V call is TRBV24-1, the J call TRBJ2-5; D possibly corresponds to TRBD1 (5 bases). The CDR3 spans 15 residues. Germline-derived CDR1 and CDR2 are KGHDR and SFDVKD. Between the trimmed V and J ends, which lost 1 base and 0 bases, there was a span of 8 bases. CDR3 sequence reads: CATSDFQGYQETQYF. For the CDR3, the DNA is TGTGCCACCAGTGATTTTCAGGGATACCAAGAGACCCAGTACTTC.

This clonotype appeared many times. The rearrangement uses TRBV5-5 and TRBJ1-2; the match to TRBD1 covers 7 bases. The CDR3 totals 15 residues. Trimming took 4 bases from V and 2 from J; bases not matched to a gene: 8. Germline loops: CDR1 SGHKS, CDR2 YYEKEE (reference sequence). In nucleotides, the CDR3 is TGTGCCAGCAGCCTCACATCACAGGGGAACTATGGCTACACCTTC. Protein: CASSLTSQGNYGYTF.

The rearrangement links TRBV6-5 to TRBJ2-2, with D perhaps assigned TRBD1 or TRBD2 (5 bases each). V lost 1 base and J lost 7, with 7 bases in between. Germline lookup yields CDR1 MNHEY and CDR2 SVGAGI. This CDR3 comprises 13 residues. The CDR3 DNA follows: TGTGCCAGCAGTTACTTGGGGGTCGGGGAGCTGTTTTTT. It encodes CASSYLGVGELFF.

The genes are TRBV5-4 and TRBJ1-6, with D possibly TRBD1 on 6 matching bases. CDR1 and CDR2 (germline): SGHNT, YYREEE (reference sequence). The CDR3 totals 16 residues. The V end was cut by 4 bases, the J end by 7 bases, with 18 bases between. DNA of the CDR3: TGTGCCAGCAGCCCGGGGCCGCAGGGGCCAAATTCACCCCTCCACTTT. It encodes CASSPGPQGPNSPLHF.

Notes on this clonotype: A much larger clonotype is one base distant, so this may be a read error. The chain joins TRBV9 to TRBJ2-7, with 7 bases that match TRBD1. Per the germline V gene, CDR1 is SGDLS and CDR2 is YYNGEE. CDR3 length: 14 amino acids. The CDR3 DNA sequence: TGTGCCAGCAGCGCCGGGACAGTGGTTAACGAGCAGTCCTTC. Protein product: CASSAGTVVNEQSF.

This sequence joins TRBV2 and TRBJ2-3; either TRBD1 or TRBD2 may fit D (5 bases each). The CDR3 is made up of 14 amino acids. Germline CDR1 SNHLY, CDR2 FYNNEI. The V and J ends lost 10 bases and 4 bases respectively, with 18 bases between them. CDR3 residues: CAISAIGGSDTQYF. CDR3 DNA: TGTGCCATCAGCGCTATTGGGGGTTCAGATACGCAGTATTTT.

The chain has TRBV20-1 and TRBJ2-5, with TRBD1 identical over 7 bases. The CDR3 length is 12 residues. The V gene end was trimmed by 6 bases and the J gene end by 9 bases; junction bases not matched to a gene: 10. Germline V gene lookup returns CDR1 DFQATT and CDR2 SNEGSKA (reference sequence). CDR3 region: CSATGARGAQYF. CDR3 nucleotide sequence: TGCAGTGCAACAGGGGCTCGAGGGGCCCAGTACTTC.

The chain combines TRBV9 with TRBJ2-5; D call uncertain. The CDR3 consists of 13 residues. The germline gives CDR1 SGDLS, CDR2 YYNGEE. V shed 0 bases and J shed 3 bases, with 6 bases lying between them. The CDR3 region has the DNA TGTGCCAGCAGCGTAGACTGGGAAGAGACCCAGTACTTC. Translating it yields CASSVDWEETQYF.

The sample holds many counts of this clonotype. The V call is TRBV29-1, the J call TRBJ2-7; 9 bases map to TRBD2. The CDR3 covers 12 residues. V was pared by 6 bases and J by 6 bases, with 6 bases of the junction left unmatched. Germline lookup yields CDR1 SQVTM and CDR2 ANQGSEA. The CDR3 coding sequence is TGCAGCGTACCGGGACTAGCAGGCGAGCAGTACTTC. This codes for CSVPGLAGEQYF.

This clonotype was seen many times. The genes are TRBV20-1 and TRBJ1-2, with no clear D. This CDR3 comprises 12 residues. The V gene's germline CDR1 is DFQATT and CDR2 SNEGSKA (reference sequence). Trimming took 3 bases from V and 8 from J, leaving 13 bases between them. This CDR3 reads CSARLEGRGYTF. CDR3 nucleotide sequence: TGCAGTGCTAGGCTGGAAGGCAGGGGCTACACCTTC.

The chain employs TRBV29-1 and TRBJ2-3; D possibly corresponds to TRBD2 (6 bases). The CDR3 totals 18 residues. The V and J ends lost 4 bases and 6 bases respectively, with 29 bases between them. Germline CDR1 and CDR2: SQVTM and ANQGSEA. The CDR3 loop is CSVVPLSGGLSLADTQYF. DNA of the CDR3: TGCAGCGTTGTCCCTTTATCAGGAGGGCTGTCTCTGGCGGATACGCAGTATTTT.

The J gene is TRBJ1-3, the V gene TRBV7-6, with no clear D. CDR1 SGHVS and CDR2 FNYEAQ come from the germline V gene. The CDR3 sequence is 13 residues long. V lost 1 base, J lost 5 bases, and 6 bases lay in between. This CDR3 reads CASSLGERNTIYF. The CDR3 DNA reads as TGTGCCAGCAGCTTAGGGGAGCGAAACACCATATATTTT.

This clonotype was counted at least ten times. It may be a read error: a sequence one base away is much more abundant. This chain uses TRBV7-9 with TRBJ2-5; D is unclear. The CDR3 has 14 amino acids. CDR1 is SEHNR and CDR2 is FQNEAQ in the germline V gene (reference sequence). The CDR3 DNA reads as TGTGCCGGCAGCCAGCAAAACGAAGAAGAGACCCAGTACTTC. As protein: CAGSQQNEEETQYF.

The genes are TRBV6-5 and TRBJ1-2; D is ambiguous. CDR3 length: 15 residues. The germline V gene has CDR1 MNHEY and CDR2 SVGAGI. Trimming left V 4 bases short and J 7 bases short, with 19 bases between. As DNA, the CDR3 is TGTGCCAGCAGTTTCAGCCAGGTAGCTGTGGGTGGCTACACCTTC. Amino acids: CASSFSQVAVGGYTF.

This clonotype was seen more than once but under ten times. J is TRBJ1-3 and V is TRBV6-1; 7 nucleotides match TRBD1. In germline, CDR1 is MNHNS, CDR2 SASEGT. The CDR3 covers 16 residues. V lost 5 bases to trimming and J lost 4 bases; unmatched junction nucleotides: 11. The CDR3 nucleotides are TGTGCCAGCAGTCACCCGGGACAGCTTCGGGGAAACACCATATATTTT. It translates to CASSHPGQLRGNTIYF.